The 31 T cell receptor delta chains given below trace back to one sample, sequenced in a study of delta chains in infants with herpesvirus infections. PBMC RNA was reverse transcribed using gamma-chain- and delta-chain-specific primers. TCRdb used CATT to re-call clones from the RT-PCR reads. The data hold about 450 delta-chain clones, with 20% observed a single time. This specimen was peripheral blood, taken at time point 1 of longitudinal follow-up. Every receptor here comes from a human donor who was a Ugandan infant, either HIV-exposed or HIV-unexposed (not recorded which).

By frequency in the sample, this clone is hyperexpanded. The chain is built from TRDV1 and TRDJ1, with TRDD3 identical over 10 bases. V trimming: 0 bases; J trimming: 0 bases; junction bases outside the gene matches: 19. CDR1 is TSWWSYY, CDR2 QGS, per germline. This CDR3 spans 22 amino acids. The CDR3 region is CALGELLPPDQGDTRYTDKLIF. As DNA, the CDR3 is TGTGCTCTTGGGGAACTACTACCCCCGGATCAGGGGGATACGCGATACACCGATAAACTCATCTTT.

No V gene was called, though TRDJ2 was called as the J gene. There are 10 residues in the CDR3. The CDR3: CSALTAQLFF. In DNA, the CDR3 is TGTAGTGCTTTGACAGCACAACTCTTCTTT.

By frequency in the sample, this clone is hyperexpanded. V and J are TRDV1 and TRDJ1, with 8 bases fitting TRDD3. Germline V lookup: CDR1 TSWWSYY, CDR2 QGS. J gave up 0 bases and V 0 bases, and 12 bases lay outside the gene matches. The CDR3 is made up of 19 amino acids. The DNA for the CDR3 is TGTGCTCTTGGGGAACTAGGATCCTGGGATACGCTTGACACCGATAAACTCATCTTT. Translation gives CALGELGSWDTLDTDKLIF.

This clone qualifies as medium-sized. The CDR3 DNA sequence: TGTGCCTGTGACAACGTGGGGGATACGCGGGTTCTCACCGATAAACTCATCTTT. Encoded protein: CACDNVGDTRVLTDKLIF. The rearrangement links TRDV2 to TRDJ1, with TRDD3 identical over 11 bases. With 2 bases clipped from V and 1 base from J, the junction kept 11 bases outside the gene matches. The CDR3 totals 18 residues. Germline CDR1 is GEAIGNYY and CDR2 is EKD.

For this clone: A clone one base away is much larger, so this may be a read error. This sequence joins TRDV2 and TRDJ3, with TRDD3 identical over 12 bases. Germline matching of the DNA provided the J gene here, since TCRdb leaves it blank. The CDR3 is 22 residues long. The ends lost 3 bases at V and 0 bases at J; junction bases unmatched: 14. The germline CDR1 and CDR2 sequences are GEAIGNYY and EKD. The CDR3 here is CACDPVLGDTPPSSWDTRQMFF. CDR3 in DNA: TGTGCCTGTGACCCTGTACTGGGGGATACACCCCCGAGCTCCTGGGACACCCGACAGATGTTTTTC.

With regard to this clone: A far larger clone is a single base away, which makes a read error likely. V gene TRDV1 combines with J gene TRDJ1; D may be TRDD2 (5 bases). Here the J gene came from matching the DNA to germline, since TCRdb omits it. The V and J ends lost 0 bases and 8 bases respectively, with 22 bases between them. The CDR3 totals 17 residues. Germline assignment: CDR1 TSWWSYY and CDR2 QGS. The CDR3 loop reads CALGELASLYLQRKLIF. CDR3 in DNA: TGTGCTCTTGGGGAACTAGCCTCCCTTTACCTACAGAGGAAACTCATCTTT.

Notes on this clone: This probably arose from a read error, given a far larger clone one base away. The chain employs TRDV2 and TRDJ3; D possibly corresponds to TRDD3 (5 bases). The length of the CDR3 is 18 residues. CDR1 is GEAIGNYY and CDR2 is EKD in the germline V gene. The CDR3 DNA follows: TGTGCCTGTGACGCGACTGGCCCCCTCTCCTGCGACACCCGACAGATGTTTTTC. It is translated as CACDATGPLSCDTRQMFF.

Sample share makes this clone large (0.1 to 1%). This chain uses TRDV1 with TRDJ1; 11 bases agree with TRDD3. V dropped 2 bases and J dropped 0; count of bases not matched to a gene: 20. Germline-derived CDR1 and CDR2 are TSWWSYY and QGS. This CDR3 has 22 amino acids. CDR3 nucleotide sequence: TGTGCTCTTGGGGAAGTCTACGGTAGAGTGGGGGATACGCGGACCAACACCGATAAACTCATCTTT. Protein: CALGEVYGRVGDTRTNTDKLIF.

To note about this clone: A single base is all that separates this from a far larger clone, so a read error is likely. The chain joins TRDV3 to TRDJ1; TRDD3 aligns across 7 bases. This CDR3 region has 17 residues. Germline values: CDR1 TVYSNPD, CDR2 GDNSRS (reference sequence). Germline trimming cut 2 bases from V and 2 bases from J; bases unmatched to any gene: 17. CDR3 sequence: CAFQHSWGPQWTDKLIF. CDR3 in DNA: TGTGCCTTTCAGCACAGCTGGGGGCCACAATGGACCGATAAACTCATCTTT.

In its sample, this clone is large. This rearrangement joins TRAV29/DV5 to TRDJ1; 13 bases fit TRDD3. The V and J ends lost 0 bases and 3 bases, in that order; junction bases with no gene match: 20. The CDR3 contains 21 residues. The germline gives CDR1 NSMFDY, CDR2 ISSIKDK. CDR3 nucleotide sequence: TGTGCAGCAAGCGGGATCCCTAGGTGTACTGGGGGATACGCGTGCCCCGATAAACTCATCTTT. Amino acids: CAASGIPRCTGGYACPDKLIF.

As for this clone: This likely stems from a read error, as it lies one base from a far larger clone. Because the CDR3's place on the DNA is in doubt, the DNA is left out and the CDR3 is given as listed by TCRdb. This sample also contains other DNA sequences that code for the same CDR3. V usage is TRAV29/DV5 and J usage is TRDJ1; TRDD2, the table's D call, lacks a check against the DNA. Germline CDR1 reads NSMFDY; CDR2 reads ISSIKDK. The CDR3 extends over 20 residues, inclusive of both ends. CDR3 region: CSVLLCSTPHPTSYTDKLIF.

V gene TRDV2 combines with J gene TRDJ2, with TRDD3 matching 7 bases. The J gene, not given by TCRdb, was assigned here from a germline match of the nucleotide sequence. The length of the CDR3 is 16 residues. V lost 0 bases to trimming and J lost 4 bases; unmatched junction nucleotides: 7. CDR1 GEAIGNYY and CDR2 EKD come from the germline V gene. The CDR3 DNA is TGTGCCTGTGACACCGTGGACAGGGATACGACAGCACAACTCTTCTTT. Protein product: CACDTVDRDTTAQLFF.

Although no V gene was called, TRDJ4 is the J gene; whether TRDD3, the table's D call, matches the DNA was not checked. The CDR3 is 28 amino acids. The CDR3 DNA reads as TGCAGTGGTATCAACGCAGAGTACATGGGGAAGCAAGGTAGTTTTTGGATTAGGTATGTCAGCTGTGCCAGACCCCTGATCTTT. Its translation: CSGINAEYMGKQGSFWIRYVSCARPLIF.

About this clone itself: A far larger clone is a single base away, which makes a read error likely. The chain combines TRDV2 with TRDJ1; 7 nucleotides agree with TRDD3. Trimming cost V 0 bases and J 4 bases; bases outside gene matches: 7. CDR3 size: 15 residues. The germline gives CDR1 GEAIGNYY, CDR2 EKD. The CDR3 nucleotides are TGTGCCTGTGACACCGCGGATACGCAATACGATAAACTCATCTTT. Protein sequence: CACDTADTQYDKLIF.

This clone was observed a handful of times. This clone may be a read error of a much larger clone one base away. The gene calls are TRDV1 and TRDJ1; D is possibly TRDD3 (5 bases). The V end was cut by 0 bases, the J end by 0 bases, with 23 bases between. Germline-derived CDR1 and CDR2 are TSWWSYY and QGS. The CDR3 is 20 residues long. The DNA for the CDR3 is TGTGCTCTTGGGGAACTCGTTTCATCTACTTGGGGACGGTACACCGATAAACTCATCTTT. Translating gives CALGELVSSTWGRYTDKLIF.

Concerning this clone: A far larger clone differs by one base, so this is likely a read error. V usage is TRDV2 and J usage is TRDJ3; TRDD3 matches at 11 bases. The J gene is not listed in TCRdb, so it was assigned here from a DNA match to germline. Trimming removed 1 base from V and 1 base from J; junction bases left unmatched: 2. Germline CDR1 is GEAIGNYY and CDR2 is EKD. The CDR3 runs 18 residues. CDR3: CACDTGGYGSWDTRQMFF. The CDR3 DNA reads as TGTGCCTGTGACACTGGGGGATACGGGTCCTGGGACACCCGACAGATGTTTTTC.

This clone turned up a few times. A read error likely explains this, since a far larger clone differs by one base. Other DNA sequences in this sample translate to the same CDR3. This CDR3 is CACEGIEEPWDTRQMFF. CDR3 coding DNA: TGTGCCTGTGAGGGGATAGAGGAACCCTGGGATACCCGACAGATGTTTTTC. The chain recombines TRDV2 with TRDJ3; 7 nucleotides align to TRDD3. Germline assignment: CDR1 GEAIGNYY and CDR2 EKD. The CDR3 is 17 residues long.

By sample share, this clone is large (0.1 to 1%). The chain joins TRDV2 to TRDJ3; 11 bases are shared with TRDD3. The CDR3 loop spans 18 amino acids. Unmatched junction bases numbered 0, after V lost 0 bases and J lost 0 bases. Germline V CDR1 and CDR2: GEAIGNYY, EKD. The CDR3 region has the DNA TGTGCCTGTGACACCTGGGGGATACGCTCCTGGGACACCCGACAGATGTTTTTC. Its translation is CACDTWGIRSWDTRQMFF.

This clone is termed large. The chain links TRDV2 to TRDJ1, with D possibly TRDD3 on 5 matching bases. Deletions cut 0 bases from V and 0 bases from J, with 13 bases between. The CDR3 spans 16 residues. From germline, CDR1 is GEAIGNYY and CDR2 EKD. The CDR3 bases are TGTGCCTGTGACACCGTCGGGGGGCCGTACACCGATAAACTCATCTTT. Its translation is CACDTVGGPYTDKLIF.

As to this clone: A far more abundant clone sits one base away, making this likely a read error. V and J are TRDV2 and TRDJ1; 7 positions match TRDD3. The CDR3 spans 13 residues. Germline V gene data show CDR1 as GEAIGNYY and CDR2 as EKD. The DNA for the CDR3 is TGTGCCCGTGACACCTGGGGGACCGATAAACTCATCTTT. Its protein is CARDTWGTDKLIF.

This clone ranks as hyperexpanded (1% or more). The chain has TRDV2 and TRDJ3, with 9 bases matching TRDD3. The V and J ends lost 2 bases and 1 base, in that order; junction bases with no gene match: 2. Looked up from germline, CDR1 is GEAIGNYY and CDR2 is EKD. This CDR3 is built from 17 residues. The DNA of the CDR3 is TGTGCCTGTGACAGTACTGGGGGATCCTGGGACACCCGACAGATGTTTTTC. Residues: CACDSTGGSWDTRQMFF.

This clone has a handful of counts. A much larger clone is a single base away; this may be a read error. Other DNA sequences of this sample code for an identical CDR3. This chain connects TRDV1 to TRDJ1, with D perhaps TRDD3 (6 bases). V gave up 3 bases and J gave up 0 bases, with 23 bases separating them. CDR1 and CDR2 from the germline V gene are TSWWSYY and QGS. The CDR3 extends over 19 amino acids. CDR3 nucleotide sequence: TGTGCTCTTGGGGATAAGAATTTACTGGGTGATACGAACACCGATAAACTCATCTTT. Translating gives CALGDKNLLGDTNTDKLIF.

In its sample, this clone ranks as hyperexpanded. Distinct nucleotide sequences in the sample also encode this CDR3. The chain has TRDV1 and TRDJ1; 8 nucleotides line up with TRDD3. The CDR3 is 22 amino acids. CDR1 and CDR2 from the germline V gene are TSWWSYY and QGS. V gave up 0 bases and J gave up 0 bases; unmatched junction bases: 21. For the CDR3, the DNA is TGTGCTCTTGGGGAACTGGCTACATCTGTCCTACGTAAGGGATACGACACCGATAAACTCATCTTT. Residues: CALGELATSVLRKGYDTDKLIF.

This clone is large within its sample. V is TRDV2 and J is TRDJ3, with 10 bases identical to TRDD3. V shed 0 bases, J shed 4 bases, and the junction held 5 bases outside the gene matches. Germline CDR1 is GEAIGNYY and CDR2 is EKD. This CDR3 has 18 residues. The CDR3, as DNA: TGTGCCTGTGACACCGGGGGATACGGTACTTGGGACACCCGACAGATGTTTTTC. Its protein is CACDTGGYGTWDTRQMFF.

Turning to this clone: This likely reflects a read error, since a far larger clone is one base away. V is TRDV3 and J is TRDJ1; 12 bases are shared with TRDD3. V lost 1 base, J lost 3 bases, and 15 bases stayed unmatched. The CDR3 contains 18 residues. Germline V gene sequence: CDR1 TVYSNPD, CDR2 GDNSRS (reference sequence). The DNA for the CDR3 is TGTGCCTTTAAGGCCTACCCCGGTGCTGGGGGATACGCCGATAAACTCATCTTT. The encoded protein is CAFKAYPGAGGYADKLIF.

Points on this clone: A much larger clone lies one base from this, so it may be a read error. V and J are TRDV1 and TRDJ1; TRDD3 agrees at 9 bases. The V gene's germline CDR1 is TSWWSYY and CDR2 QGS. The CDR3 runs to 17 residues. The V gene end was trimmed by 5 bases and the J gene end by 10 bases; junction bases not matched to a gene: 20. Written as DNA, the CDR3 is TGTGCTCTTGGGTTCCCTTCCTGGGTACTGGGGGAGCCTGGACTCATCTTT. Its translation: CALGFPSWVLGEPGLIF.

Concerning this clone itself: This likely traces to a read error, being one base from a far larger clone. The chain is built from TRDV1 and TRDJ1; 11 bases agree with TRDD3. Germline V gene data show CDR1 as TSWWSYY and CDR2 as QGS. This CDR3 has 20 amino acids. The V and J ends lost 1 base and 1 base, in that order; junction bases with no gene match: 14. CDR3 residues: CALGEPPKYWGIIGTDKLIF. The CDR3 DNA sequence: TGTGCTCTTGGGGAACCACCAAAGTACTGGGGGATAATCGGCACCGATAAACTCATCTTT.

Only a few counts were recorded for this clone. This likely traces to a read error, being one base from a far larger clone. The J gene is TRDJ1, the V gene TRDV1; 11 bases line up with TRDD3. The CDR3 is 25 residues long. V lost 5 bases and J lost 1; bases outside the gene matches: 33. Germline V gene sequence: CDR1 TSWWSYY, CDR2 QGS. The CDR3 protein is CALGTNRGYDWGIYVPHTGTDKLIF. DNA for the CDR3: TGTGCTCTTGGGACCAATCGGGGTTATGACTGGGGGATATATGTCCCCCACACGGGCACCGATAAACTCATCTTT.

Concerning this clone itself: A far larger clone is just one base off, so this is likely a read error. This chain links TRDV3 with TRDJ2, with D perhaps TRDD3 (8 bases). The CDR3 extends over 20 amino acids. Germline CDR1 and CDR2: TVYSNPD and GDNSRS (reference sequence). V lost 2 bases and J lost 12, with 40 bases in between. The CDR3 sequence: CAFPNSYPYWGYPYTDKLFF. In nucleotides, the CDR3 is TGTGCCTTTCCAAATTCCTACCCCTACTGGGGATACCCGTACACCGATAAACTCTTCTTT.

As concerns this clone: Since a much larger clone is just one base distant, this may be a read error. The chain employs TRDV1 and TRDJ2, with 8 bases aligning to TRDD3. Germline V gene lookup returns CDR1 TSWWSYY and CDR2 QGS. This CDR3 contains 26 residues. The V gene end was trimmed by 6 bases and the J gene end by 0 bases; junction bases not matched to a gene: 36. CDR3 DNA sequence: TGTGCTCTTGGCCTCATAGGGGATTCCTATCCTACAGGTACTGGGGGGGAACCAGCTTTGACAGCACAACTCTTCTTT. It yields the protein CALGLIGDSYPTGTGGEPALTAQLFF.

On this clone: This likely reflects a read error, since a far larger clone is one base away. The J gene is TRDJ1, the V gene TRDV1, with D possibly being TRDD3 (5 bases). Germline V lookup: CDR1 TSWWSYY, CDR2 QGS. V was cut by 0 bases and J by 3 bases, with 20 bases left in between. This CDR3 region has 18 residues. The CDR3 sequence is CALGELVAGVPVPDKLIF. DNA of the CDR3: TGTGCTCTTGGGGAACTAGTCGCGGGGGTACCCGTCCCCGATAAACTCATCTTT.